Listed below are T cell receptor beta chains from one sample, sequenced in a study of blood T cells in healthy people across ages. TCRdb analysed the 5' RACE reads with MiXCR anew, one entry per CDR3 protein. The top ten hold 10% to 12% of the sample, which has about 1.6 million distinct CDR3 sequences, roughly a third seen once. The material sequenced was blood. These receptors were obtained from a woman in her 30s in good health. The CDR3 runs from the conserved cysteine through the conserved F or W. The D gene is left open where the match is weak. A clone size is listed for some rows: how often the clone was seen (once, few, many), or a class if it is expanded.

j_call: TRBJ2-7; d_call: TRBD2; v_call: TRBV18; clone_size: -; cdr3_aa: CASSLGLAGTREQYF; cdr3_nt: TGTGCCAGCTCCCTGGGACTAGCGGGAACGCGGGAGCAGTACTTC
j_call: TRBJ2-5; d_call: -; v_call: TRBV4-1; clone_size: many; cdr3_aa: CASSQDRDPGGETQYF; cdr3_nt: TGCGCCAGCAGCCAAGATCGGGATCCAGGGGGGGAGACCCAGTACTTC
j_call: TRBJ2-5; d_call: -; v_call: TRBV11-2; clone_size: -; cdr3_aa: CASSLRGFDQETQYF; cdr3_nt: TGTGCCAGCAGCCTGAGGGGGTTTGACCAAGAGACCCAGTACTTC
j_call: TRBJ2-7; d_call: TRBD2; v_call: TRBV20-1; clone_size: many; cdr3_aa: CSARGTSGQSYEQYF; cdr3_nt: TGCAGTGCTAGGGGGACTAGCGGGCAGTCCTACGAGCAGTACTTC
j_call: TRBJ1-2; d_call: -; v_call: TRBV20-1; clone_size: -; cdr3_aa: CSAPGAVNYGYTF; cdr3_nt: TGCAGTGCCCCGGGGGCCGTTAACTATGGCTACACCTTC
j_call: TRBJ1-2; d_call: -; v_call: TRBV18; clone_size: few; cdr3_aa: CASSPPGGEGGYTF; cdr3_nt: TGTGCCAGCTCACCACCTGGAGGCGAGGGTGGCTACACCTTC
j_call: TRBJ1-2; d_call: -; v_call: TRBV25-1; clone_size: few; cdr3_aa: CASSGVYSGYTF; cdr3_nt: TGTGCCAGCAGTGGGGTCTACTCGGGCTACACCTTC
j_call: TRBJ1-2; d_call: -; v_call: TRBV28; clone_size: few; cdr3_aa: CASSRRDTRVDGYTF; cdr3_nt: TGTGCCAGCAGCCGCCGGGACACCCGGGTTGATGGCTACACCTTC
j_call: TRBJ2-7; d_call: -; v_call: TRBV12-3/TRBV12-4; clone_size: few; cdr3_aa: CASVGSPGYEQYF; cdr3_nt: TGTGCCAGCGTCGGGAGCCCAGGCTACGAGCAGTACTTC
j_call: TRBJ2-1; d_call: -; v_call: TRBV6-1; clone_size: -; cdr3_aa: CASSEDMGGEQFF; cdr3_nt: TGTGCCAGCAGTGAGGACATGGGGGGTGAGCAGTTCTTC
j_call: TRBJ1-5; d_call: -; v_call: TRBV28; clone_size: -; cdr3_aa: CASTFSGDGQPQHF; cdr3_nt: TGTGCCAGCACTTTTTCGGGGGACGGGCAGCCCCAGCATTTT
j_call: TRBJ2-3; d_call: -; v_call: TRBV20-1; clone_size: few; cdr3_aa: CSASRGRRADTQYF; cdr3_nt: TGCAGTGCTAGTCGGGGTCGGAGGGCAGATACGCAGTATTTT
j_call: TRBJ1-5; d_call: -; v_call: TRBV6-1; clone_size: few; cdr3_aa: CASSRFSNQPQHF; cdr3_nt: TGTGCCAGCAGTCGGTTCTCCAATCAGCCCCAGCATTTT
j_call: TRBJ1-1; d_call: TRBD1; v_call: TRBV28; clone_size: -; cdr3_aa: CASRQNVQGPYTEAFF; cdr3_nt: TGTGCCAGCAGGCAAAACGTACAGGGGCCTTACACTGAAGCTTTCTTT
j_call: TRBJ2-3; d_call: -; v_call: TRBV20-1; clone_size: -; cdr3_aa: CSAGRRAGPSTDTQYF; cdr3_nt: TGCAGTGCTGGTCGGCGAGCAGGTCCAAGCACAGATACGCAGTATTTT
j_call: TRBJ2-5; d_call: -; v_call: TRBV27; clone_size: few; cdr3_aa: CASSLGPTGGGETQYF; cdr3_nt: TGTGCCAGCAGTTTAGGCCCCACAGGGGGGGGAGAGACCCAGTACTTC
j_call: TRBJ1-1; d_call: -; v_call: TRBV20-1; clone_size: -; cdr3_aa: CSAGRALGTEAFF; cdr3_nt: TGCAGTGCTGGCAGGGCGTTGGGAACTGAAGCTTTCTTT
j_call: TRBJ1-2; d_call: TRBD1; v_call: TRBV28; clone_size: few; cdr3_aa: CASSLDRGLLNYGYTF; cdr3_nt: TGTGCCAGCAGTTTGGACAGGGGGCTCCTCAACTATGGCTACACCTTC
j_call: TRBJ2-3; d_call: -; v_call: TRBV5-6; clone_size: -; cdr3_aa: CASSLTHGLYTDTQYF; cdr3_nt: TGTGCCAGCAGCTTGACCCATGGACTCTACACAGATACACAGTATTTT
j_call: TRBJ2-1; d_call: TRBD2; v_call: TRBV5-1; clone_size: many; cdr3_aa: CASSLLAGGNNEQFF; cdr3_nt: TGTGCCAGCAGTTTACTAGCGGGCGGTAACAATGAGCAGTTCTTC